The 18 T cell receptor beta chains reported below all come from one sample, sequenced in a study of control samples from healthy donors and cancer patients. Repertoires were generated with immunoSEQ multiplex PCR, while TCRdb's copy carries only in-frame clones and drops some. The top ten hold under 0.7% of the sample, which has about 120,000 clones, around 92% seen once. Material for sequencing was PBMCs. These receptor sequences come from a man aged 80 or over with head and neck cancer.

This rearrangement joins TRBV7-2 to TRBJ1-3, with D perhaps TRBD1 (6 bases). In germline, CDR1 is SGHTA, CDR2 FQGNSA. Deletions cut 7 bases from V and 0 bases from J, with 13 bases between. The CDR3 is 15 residues long. The CDR3 nucleotides are TGTGCCAGCAAGCGGGACACTGGCTCTGGAAACACCATATATTTT. It is translated as CASKRDTGSGNTIYF.

The chain recombines TRBV3-1 (or the pseudogene TRBV3-2) with TRBJ2-7, with D tentatively TRBD1 (5 bases). Trimming left V 1 base short and J 2 bases short, with 12 bases between. Per germline, CDR1 LGHDT and CDR2 YNNKEL (reference sequence). This CDR3 contains 15 residues. The CDR3 protein is CASSQVSSRAYEQYF. The CDR3 DNA reads as TGTGCCAGCAGCCAAGTCTCCAGCAGGGCCTACGAGCAGTACTTC.

The rearrangement links TRBV7-6 to TRBJ2-5; D perhaps matches TRBD2 (6 bases). The CDR3 contains 15 residues. The ends were cut back, 4 bases at V and 1 base at J, with 13 bases in the middle. Germline V gene sequence: CDR1 SGHVS, CDR2 FNYEAQ. The CDR3 region has the DNA TGTGCCAGCAGCTCTAACCAGCGGGTCCAAGAGACCCAGTACTTC. Its translation is CASSSNQRVQETQYF.

The CDR3 region has the DNA TGTGCTAGTGGGCCCCCGCGGGATGAGCAGTTCTTC. Translated, it gives CASGPPRDEQFF. The V gene is TRBV12-5, the J gene TRBJ2-1; possibly TRBD2 for D (5 bases). V was shortened by 6 bases and J by 8 bases, with 11 bases between the two germline ends. Germline CDR1 reads LGHNT; CDR2 reads FRNRAP. The CDR3 sequence is 12 residues long.

This chain uses TRBV5-6 with TRBJ2-5; maybe TRBD2 (5 bases). Germline lookup yields CDR1 SGHDT and CDR2 YYEEEE. V lost 4 bases and J lost 1, with 11 bases in between. The CDR3 has 14 residues. The CDR3 coding sequence is TGTGCCAGCAGCAGTGGCGGGCTCCAAGAGACCCAGTACTTC. It yields the protein CASSSGGLQETQYF.

This clone appeared a single time. The chain recombines TRBV5-1 with TRBJ2-7; D is possibly TRBD1 or TRBD2 (5 bases each). Per the germline V gene, CDR1 is SGHRS and CDR2 is YFSETQ. Trimming took 6 bases from V and 3 from J, leaving 16 bases between them. The CDR3 length is 14 residues. The CDR3 loop is CASKTGTGDYEQYF. The CDR3 nucleotides read TGCGCCAGCAAAACCGGGACCGGGGACTACGAGCAGTACTTC.

This chain links TRBV5-6 with TRBJ1-5, with a weak D call TRBD1 (5 bases). The length of the CDR3 is 13 residues. Trimming cost V 4 bases and J 7 bases, with 12 bases left between them. The germline CDR1 and CDR2 sequences are SGHDT and YYEEEE. The CDR3 DNA follows: TGTGCCAGCAGCAGGGGCCTTATGCAGCCCCAGCATTTT. Translation gives CASSRGLMQPQHF.

The chain couples TRBV4-1 to TRBJ2-1; TRBD2 aligns across 8 bases. The CDR3 has 13 amino acids. V shed 2 bases and J 15 bases; nucleotides not matched to a gene: 9. Germline values: CDR1 MGHRA, CDR2 YSYEKL. CDR3 DNA sequence: TGCGCCAGCAGCCAAATACTAGCGGCCGTGCCGTTCTTC. It is translated as CASSQILAAVPFF.

This clone was detected once. This chain joins TRBV10-3 and TRBJ1-2; TRBD1 matches 12 bases. This CDR3 comprises 16 residues. Losses at the gene ends were 3 bases for V and 2 bases for J; bases not matched to a gene: 4. Germline V gene lookup returns CDR1 ENHRY and CDR2 SYGVKD. This CDR3 reads CAISDGTGGRNYGYTF. Written as DNA, the CDR3 is TGTGCCATCAGTGATGGGACAGGGGGCAGGAACTATGGCTACACCTTC.

V gene TRBV30 combines with J gene TRBJ1-6, with D possibly TRBD1 on 5 matching bases. The CDR3 runs to 13 residues. From germline, CDR1 is GTSNPN and CDR2 SVGIG (reference sequence). Trimming removed 2 bases from V and 10 bases from J, with 12 bases in between. For the CDR3, the DNA is TGTGCCTGGAGTCTCAGGGATCGATCACCCCTCCACTTT. It translates to CAWSLRDRSPLHF.

The chain has TRBV7-9 and TRBJ2-5, with 9 positions matching TRBD1. Trimming removed 3 bases from V and 4 bases from J; junction bases left unmatched: 3. The CDR3 is 14 residues long. Germline CDR1 reads SEHNR; CDR2 reads FQNEAQ (reference sequence). CDR3 coding DNA: TGTGCCAGCAGCTTTCCGGACAGGGGAGAGACCCAGTACTTC. It translates to CASSFPDRGETQYF.

This clone was recorded a few times. The J gene is TRBJ1-6, the V gene TRBV27; D uncertain. Trimming left V 3 bases short and J 5 bases short, with 11 bases between. Germline CDR1 is MNHEY and CDR2 is SMNVEV (reference sequence). This CDR3 spans 15 amino acids. The DNA for the CDR3 is TGTGCCAGCAGTTTTTCGGGTATCGATAATTCACCCCTCCACTTT. Its translation: CASSFSGIDNSPLHF.

V gene TRBV5-1 combines with J gene TRBJ1-6; 7 nucleotides align to TRBD1. J was trimmed by 7 bases and V by 4 bases; bases with no gene match: 14. This CDR3 has 17 amino acids. Germline loops: CDR1 SGHRS, CDR2 YFSETQ. CDR3 protein: CASSPQPGQQENSPLHF. The CDR3 DNA reads as TGCGCCAGCAGCCCTCAACCGGGACAGCAAGAAAATTCACCCCTCCACTTT.

The rearrangement uses TRBV5-1 and TRBJ2-5; D may be TRBD1 (6 bases). CDR3 length: 16 residues. Germline V CDR1 and CDR2: SGHRS, YFSETQ. V gave up 0 bases and J gave up 5 bases, with 17 bases separating them. In DNA form, the CDR3 reads TGCGCCAGCAGCTTGGGGGGGCATTCGACGATGGAGACCCAGTACTTC. Protein sequence: CASSLGGHSTMETQYF. Filled out from reference TRBV5-1 and TRBJ2-5, the complete variable domain reads KAGVTQTPRYLIKTRGQQVTLSCSPISGHRSVSWYQQTPGQGLQFLFEYFSETQRNKGNFPGRFSGRQFSNSRSEMNVSTLELGDSALYLCASSLGGHSTMETQYFGPGTRLLVL.

V gene TRBV6-1 combines with J gene TRBJ2-1; possibly TRBD1 for D (6 bases). Germline CDR1 and CDR2: MNHNS and SASEGT. This CDR3 region has 14 residues. The V end lost 2 bases, the J end lost 6 bases, and 11 bases lay between the germline ends. The CDR3 is CASSELRQVNEQFF. The CDR3 region has the DNA TGTGCCAGCAGTGAATTGAGACAGGTCAATGAGCAGTTCTTC.

The chain carries TRBV27 and TRBJ1-5; no firm D call. Germline CDR1 reads MNHEY; CDR2 reads SMNVEV (reference sequence). Trimming stripped 3 bases from V and 4 bases from J, with 4 bases between. CDR3 length: 12 amino acids. The CDR3 loop is CASSFPNQPQHF. The CDR3 DNA reads as TGTGCCAGCAGTTTCCCTAATCAGCCCCAGCATTTT.

This clone was recorded once. The CDR3 reads CASSLAGGRDNEQFF. CDR3 nucleotides: TGCGCCAGCAGCTTGGCCGGGGGACGAGACAATGAGCAGTTCTTC. The V gene is TRBV5-1, the J gene TRBJ2-1; D is possibly TRBD2 (6 bases). The CDR3 extends over 15 amino acids. The germline CDR1 and CDR2 sequences are SGHRS and YFSETQ. Trimming removed 0 bases at V and 5 bases at J, with 12 bases between.

The chain carries TRBV12-2 and TRBJ1-2. TRBV12-2 is a pseudogene locus. The CDR3 has 17 residues. CDR3: CASPRVGQGPGNYGYTF. The CDR3 bases are TGTGCAAGTCCTAGGGTGGGGCAGGGACCGGGCAACTATGGCTACACCTTC.